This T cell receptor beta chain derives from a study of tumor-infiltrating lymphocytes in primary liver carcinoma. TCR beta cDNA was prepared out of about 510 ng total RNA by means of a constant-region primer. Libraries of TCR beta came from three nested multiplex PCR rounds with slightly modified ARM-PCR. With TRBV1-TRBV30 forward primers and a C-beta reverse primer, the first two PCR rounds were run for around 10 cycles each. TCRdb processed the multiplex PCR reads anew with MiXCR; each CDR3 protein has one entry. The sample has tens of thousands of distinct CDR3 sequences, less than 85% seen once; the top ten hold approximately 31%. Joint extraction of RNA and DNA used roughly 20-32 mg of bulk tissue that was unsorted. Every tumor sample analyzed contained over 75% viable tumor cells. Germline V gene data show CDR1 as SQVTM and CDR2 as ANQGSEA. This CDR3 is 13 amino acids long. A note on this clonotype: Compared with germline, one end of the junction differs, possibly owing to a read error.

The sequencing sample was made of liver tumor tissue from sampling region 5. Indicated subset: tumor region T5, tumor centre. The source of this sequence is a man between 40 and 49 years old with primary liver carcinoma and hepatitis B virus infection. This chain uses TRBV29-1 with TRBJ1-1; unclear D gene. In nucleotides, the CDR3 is TGCAACGTTGAAGTCCAGCAGAACTCTGAAGCTTTCTTT. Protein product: CNVEVQQNSEAFF.